This T cell receptor (beta chain) was captured by sequencing in a study of cytomegalovirus exposure and HLA in healthy donors. The V end was cut by 6 bases, the J end by 5 bases, with 11 bases between. The CDR3 spans 13 residues. CDR1 KGHSH and CDR2 LQKENI come from the germline V gene. This clone was counted a single time. PCR primers comprised 60 Vbeta and 13 Jbeta primers. TCRdb's copy holds only in-frame clones and misses some; the assay was immunoSEQ multiplex PCR. The sample yields about 210,000 clones, around 82% seen once. Material for sequencing was PBMCs. The receptor's source is a woman in her 30s in good health and CMV-seropositive. The chain employs TRBV18 and TRBJ2-1; tentatively, D is TRBD2 (7 bases). CDR3 sequence (DNA): TGTGCCAGCTCGGGGGGGCCCAACAATGAGCAGTTCTTC. Its protein is CASSGGPNNEQFF.